These 2 T cell receptor beta chains came from one sample sequenced in a study of post-analysis software for immune sequencing data. Regarding the study as a whole: TRBV5-6, TRBV5-1 and TRBV20-1 belonged to a set of a handful of TRBV segments that were more frequent in patients than controls.

Their antigens remain unidentified. Unique molecular identifiers were carried by the TCR beta cDNA libraries. A single record per CDR3 protein comes from TCRdb applying MiXCR to the PCR reads. This table holds some 260,000 distinct CDR3 sequences, 36% found once. The sequenced sample was blood. Receptors were obtained from a girl under 18 with multiple sclerosis.

In DNA, the CDR3 is TGCGCCAGCAGCTTTAGTCGACTCGACCAAGAGACCCAGTACTTC. It encodes CASSFSRLDQETQYF. This rearrangement joins TRBV5-1 to TRBJ2-5; D ambiguous. V was clipped by 2 bases and J by 0 bases, with 11 bases between them. There are 15 residues in the CDR3. Germline-derived CDR1 and CDR2 are SGHRS and YFSETQ. The entire variable domain, with the rest obtained from reference TRBV5-1 and TRBJ2-5, is as follows: KAGVTQTPRYLIKTRGQQVTLSCSPISGHRSVSWYQQTPGQGLQFLFEYFSETQRNKGNFPGRFSGRQFSNSRSEMNVSTLELGDSALYLCASSFSRLDQETQYFGPGTRLLVL.

This clonotype was found a few times. A single base separates this from a much larger clone, so it may be a read error. The chain carries TRBV5-1 and TRBJ2-6, with TRBD1 as a possible D gene (6 bases). CDR1 is SGHRS and CDR2 is YFSETQ in the germline V gene. The CDR3 loop spans 18 amino acids. The CDR3 nucleotides are TGCGCCAGCAGCTACCTACAGGGCCCACCTTCTGGGGCCAACGTCCGGACTTTC. This translates into CASSYLQGPPSGANVRTF.